This T cell receptor beta chain was captured in a study of cytotoxic CD8 clonotypes in ibrutinib-treated CLL. As for the study in general: IGHV unmutated roughly 18; relapsed/refractory around twelve; treatment-naive about 15. Response sampling occurred after a median 12 months of treatment (range 6 to 36). On average, each sample had approximately 260,000 productive templates and approximately 100,000 productive rearrangements.

The data were produced by immunoSEQ multiplex PCR, yet TCRdb's version contains in-frame clones alone and is incomplete. Counted here are about 300,000 clones, 67% occurring once; the ten biggest clones make up around 6.6%. Genomic DNA for TCR beta libraries, roughly 2.1 micrograms, came from cryopreserved PBMCs. Germline loops: CDR1 SGHRS, CDR2 YFSETQ. V shed 0 bases and J shed 8 bases, with 14 bases lying between them. The CDR3 covers 14 residues. Specimen: PBMCs, collected after 36 months of ibrutinib treatment. This TCR was recovered from a human donor with chronic lymphocytic leukemia. The chain is built from TRBV5-1 and TRBJ1-2, with a possible D match to TRBD1 (6 bases). CDR3 sequence: CASSLEGGPQGYTF. CDR3 DNA: TGCGCCAGCAGCTTGGAGGGGGGCCCGCAGGGCTACACCTTC.